This TCR beta chain was retrieved from a study of blood T cells in healthy people across ages. The CDR3 loop spans 15 amino acids. Trimming removed 5 bases at V and 10 bases at J, with 20 bases between. Germline loops: CDR1 LNHDA, CDR2 SQIVND (reference sequence). A J-beta primer mix and a sample-barcoded 5' primer were used in a second PCR of roughly 6 to 11 cycles. TCRdb itself ran the 5' RACE reads through MiXCR, one entry per CDR3 protein. The sample consists of roughly 2 million distinct CDR3 sequences, around 50% of them appearing once. PBMCs were isolated at a quantity of at least 7 million per sample.

This chain uses TRBV19 with TRBJ1-4, with D possibly matching TRBD1 (5 bases). Sequenced input: blood. The TCR originated in a woman in her 40s in good health. In DNA, the CDR3 is TGTGCCAGTAGTGGGGCCGGGGCCCTAAGCGGAAAACTGTTTTTT. Translated, it gives CASSGAGALSGKLFF.